A selection of T cell receptor beta chains follows, all from one sample in a study of blood T cell repertoires in COVID-19. The assay was immunoSEQ multiplex PCR, and TCRdb's table has in-frame clones only and misses some. The table shows about 350,000 clones, with 87% occurring only once. The source material was peripheral blood. All receptors derive from a man aged 30-40 years with COVID-19, enrolled during active disease. CDR3s include the opening cysteine and the closing phenylalanine or tryptophan. The D gene is left open where the match is weak. The size entry is marked missing in some rows and otherwise reads once, few, many or a size class.

J gene,V gene,clone size,CDR3 length,D gene,CDR3 protein,CDR3 DNA
TRBJ2-3,TRBV5-8,-,17,-,CASSSVGLGRTADTQYF,TGTGCCAGCAGCTCCGTAGGTCTGGGGCGGACGGCAGATACGCAGTATTTT
TRBJ1-5,TRBV27,-,15,-,CARVGGPPNCQPQHF,TGTGCCAGAGTCGGGGGGCCCCCTAATTGCCAGCCCCAGCATTTT
TRBJ2-7,TRBV27,few,16,TRBD1,CASSRRTTGGGYEQYF,TGTGCCAGCAGCCGAAGAACAACAGGGGGCGGCTACGAGCAGTACTTC
TRBJ2-1,TRBV7-7,-,16,-,CASSLLAFPAADEQFF,TGTGCCAGCAGCTTATTAGCGTTTCCCGCTGCCGATGAGCAGTTCTTC
TRBJ2-7,TRBV29-1,-,12,-,CSVKGDSYEQYF,TGCAGCGTTAAGGGGGACTCCTACGAGCAGTACTTC
TRBJ1-6,TRBV14,once,13,-,CASSFNFNSPLHF,TGTGCCAGCAGCTTCAATTTTAATTCACCCCTCCACTTT
TRBJ2-3,TRBV24-1,-,18,TRBD1,CATSDLPTLDRGTDTQYF,TGTGCCACCAGTGATTTGCCGACTTTAGACAGGGGCACAGATACGCAGTATTTT
TRBJ1-5,TRBV5-6,-,13,-,CASPAGRGVAQHF,TGTGCCAGCCCGGCGGGACGCGGTGTGGCCCAGCATTTT
TRBJ2-3,TRBV2,-,15,TRBD2,CASSEWAGGADTQYF,TGTGCCAGCAGTGAATGGGCGGGGGGGGCGGATACGCAGTATTTT
TRBJ1-6,TRBV6-1,-,17,TRBD1,CASSATGGELGVSPLHF,TGTGCCAGCAGTGCAACAGGGGGCGAACTAGGGGTTTCACCCCTCCACTTT
TRBJ2-7,TRBV29-1,once,15,TRBD2,CSVASTSGRIYEQYF,TGCAGCGTTGCCTCGACTAGCGGGAGAATCTACGAGCAGTACTTC
TRBJ2-3,TRBV7-8,-,16,TRBD2,CASSSLSGRVADTQYF,TGTGCCAGCAGCTCCCTTAGCGGGAGAGTTGCAGATACGCAGTATTTT
TRBJ2-2,TRBV12-5,once,17,-,CASGLPSPASNTGELFF,TGTGCTAGTGGTTTGCCCTCCCCAGCGTCGAACACCGGGGAGCTGTTTTTT
TRBJ2-5,TRBV7-3,-,15,TRBD1,CASSLGQGVQETQYF,TGTGCCAGCAGCCTCGGACAGGGGGTACAAGAGACCCAGTACTTC
TRBJ1-5,TRBV24-1,-,15,-,CATSYLEDTYQPQHF,TGTGCCACCAGTTACCTGGAAGACACTTATCAGCCCCAGCATTTT